This T cell receptor (beta chain) comes out of a study of T cell responses to AZD1222 COVID-19 vaccine. The CDR3 is 13 amino acids. In germline, CDR1 is SEHNR, CDR2 FQNEAQ (reference sequence). V lost 5 bases to trimming and J lost 1 base, with 8 bases between them. The table came from immunoSEQ multiplex PCR; TCRdb's copy has only in-frame clones and leaves some out. The repertoire includes roughly 150,000 clones, about 92% of them detected once, and around 6.3% sits in the top ten. The rearrangement uses TRBV7-9 and TRBJ1-2; tentative D call: TRBD1 (6 bases). This TCR was sampled from an adult who received the AZD1222 COVID-19 vaccine. The sample in question was peripheral blood, obtained 28 days after the second AZD1222 dose. The CDR3, as DNA: TGTGCCAGCAGCGAACAGGGTAACTATGGCTACACCTTC. This gives the protein CASSEQGNYGYTF.